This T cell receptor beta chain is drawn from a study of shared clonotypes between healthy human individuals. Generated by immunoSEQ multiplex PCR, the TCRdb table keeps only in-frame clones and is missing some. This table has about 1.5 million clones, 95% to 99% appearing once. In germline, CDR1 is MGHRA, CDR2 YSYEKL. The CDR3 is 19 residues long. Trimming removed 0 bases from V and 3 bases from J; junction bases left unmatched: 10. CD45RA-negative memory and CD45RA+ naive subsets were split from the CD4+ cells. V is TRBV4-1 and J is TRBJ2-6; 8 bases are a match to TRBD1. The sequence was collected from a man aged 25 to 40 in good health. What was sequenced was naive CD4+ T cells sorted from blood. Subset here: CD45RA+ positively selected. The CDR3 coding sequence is TGCGCCAGCAGCCAAGATCGGGAGCAGGGGGCGCGTGGGGCCAACGTCCTGACTTTC. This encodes CASSQDREQGARGANVLTF.